The rows below give T cell receptor beta chains drawn from one sample of a study of Graves' ophthalmopathy and Graves' hyperthyroidism. TCRdb reanalysed the multiplex PCR reads using MiXCR and keeps one entry per CDR3 protein. The data hold over a million distinct CDR3 sequences, with less than 45% observed a single time. Sequenced material: peripheral blood or thyroid tissue (not recorded which). These TCRs come from an adult man with Graves' hyperthyroidism. Both conserved end residues are part of each CDR3. D genes are given only for firm matches. The size field is filled for only some rows; it gives once, few, many or a size class.

J: TRBJ1-1; V: TRBV7-9; D: NA; size: many; DNA: TGTGCCAGCAGCAGGGGGAACATGAACACTGAAGCTTTCTTT; CDR3: CASSRGNMNTEAFF
J: TRBJ1-5; V: TRBV10-2; D: TRBD1; size: many; DNA: TGCGCCACCATGGGACAGGGAAATCAGCCCCAGCATTTT; CDR3: CATMGQGNQPQHF
J: TRBJ1-2; V: TRBV2; D: TRBD1; size: many; DNA: TGTGCCAGCAGTCCCGCGGGACAGGGTTTCTCCTATGGCTACACCTTC; CDR3: CASSPAGQGFSYGYTF
J: TRBJ2-5; V: TRBV3-1; D: TRBD1; size: NA; DNA: TGTGCCAGCAGCCAAGCTGGGACAGGGGTCGAGACCCAGTACTTC; CDR3: CASSQAGTGVETQYF
J: TRBJ1-1; V: TRBV27; D: NA; size: NA; DNA: TGTGCCAGCAGTTTATCGGCCTCTCCGAACACTGAAGCTTTCTTT; CDR3: CASSLSASPNTEAFF
J: TRBJ1-2; V: TRBV10-3; D: NA; size: NA; DNA: TGTGCCATCAGTGAGAAGGTCGGAGGTGTAGGCTACACCTTC; CDR3: CAISEKVGGVGYTF
J: TRBJ1-5; V: TRBV7-2; D: TRBD1; size: NA; DNA: TGTGCCAGCAGTCGGGACAGGGTATGGGAGCATTTT; CDR3: CASSRDRVWEHF
J: TRBJ1-1; V: TRBV11-2; D: TRBD1; size: NA; DNA: TGTGCCAGCAGCTTAGACCCCGGGACAGGATCCACCAACACTGAAGCTTTCTTT; CDR3: CASSLDPGTGSTNTEAFF
J: TRBJ1-5; V: TRBV5-6; D: NA; size: NA; DNA: TGTGCCAGCAGCCGAGCGGACGGAGGGCCCCAGCATTTT; CDR3: CASSRADGGPQHF
J: TRBJ2-7; V: TRBV2; D: NA; size: many; DNA: TGTGCCAGCAGAGAGACCCGGACCTACGAGCAGTACTTC; CDR3: CASRETRTYEQYF
J: TRBJ2-7; V: TRBV6-5; D: NA; size: NA; DNA: TGTGCCAGCAGTTACCACAGAACCTACGAGCAGTACTTC; CDR3: CASSYHRTYEQYF
J: TRBJ2-5; V: TRBV29-1; D: NA; size: many; DNA: TGCAGCGTTGGGGGACAACTCCAAGAGACCCAGTACTTC; CDR3: CSVGGQLQETQYF
J: TRBJ1-1; V: TRBV9; D: NA; size: few; DNA: TGTGCCAGCAGCGTCTCCCTCATGAACACTGAAGCTTTCTTT; CDR3: CASSVSLMNTEAFF
J: TRBJ1-2; V: TRBV7-8; D: NA; size: NA; DNA: TGTGCCAGCATCGAGGGACGTGGCTACACCTTC; CDR3: CASIEGRGYTF
J: TRBJ2-7; V: TRBV5-1; D: TRBD1; size: NA; DNA: TGCGCCAGCAGCTTTCACCTGGCCAGGGGGCCGGCGGAGAGCTCCTACGAGCAGTACTTC; CDR3: CASSFHLARGPAESSYEQYF
J: TRBJ1-1; V: TRBV29-1; D: NA; size: NA; DNA: NA; CDR3: CSVGGQRGSGYTFGSGTQAFF
J: TRBJ1-1; V: TRBV11-1; D: TRBD1; size: NA; DNA: TGTGCCAGCAGCTTAGGAGGGACAGGGCTTGGAGGGACTGAAGCTTTCTTT; CDR3: CASSLGGTGLGGTEAFF
J: TRBJ2-7; V: TRBV11-2; D: TRBD2; size: NA; DNA: TGTGCCAGCAGCTTCCGATCCGGGACTAGCGGGAGCTACGAGCAGTACTTC; CDR3: CASSFRSGTSGSYEQYF